This T cell receptor (beta chain) was retrieved from a study of shared clonotypes between healthy human individuals. The germline gives CDR1 SGHRS, CDR2 YFSETQ. The V end was cut by 0 bases, the J end by 1 base, with 10 bases between. The CDR3 has 15 residues. Here immunoSEQ multiplex PCR was the method, and the copy in TCRdb shows in-frame clones only, minus some. The top ten clones hold roughly 0.13% of a sample with millions of clones, 95% of them seen once. The chain is built from TRBV5-1 and TRBJ1-1; the D gene is possibly TRBD1 (5 bases). The source is a man younger than 35 in good health. Sequences were obtained from naive CD4+ T cells sorted from blood. Subset denoted: CD45RA+ positively selected. The CDR3 sequence: CASSLEPGTNTEAFF. In DNA form, the CDR3 reads TGCGCCAGCAGCTTGGAGCCAGGGACGAACACTGAAGCTTTCTTT. Filled out from reference TRBV5-1 and TRBJ1-1, the complete variable domain reads KAGVTQTPRYLIKTRGQQVTLSCSPISGHRSVSWYQQTPGQGLQFLFEYFSETQRNKGNFPGRFSGRQFSNSRSEMNVSTLELGDSALYLCASSLEPGTNTEAFFGQGTRLTVV.